Described below is a single T cell receptor (beta chain) sequence and its context. The target antigen is unknown. The data were produced by immunoSEQ multiplex PCR, yet TCRdb's version contains in-frame clones alone and is incomplete. The data hold around 20,000 clones, with 65% to 70% observed a single time. This entry comes from a study of CD4 T cells in relation to SARS-CoV-2 and coronaviruses. Study as a whole: TCR beta CDR3s were sequenced after roughly ten-day antigen culture of PBMCs.

Unmatched junction bases numbered 5, after V lost 5 bases and J lost 0 bases. This CDR3 comprises 16 residues. Germline V CDR1 and CDR2: SGHNT, YENEEA. Findings and caveats of the study: No crossreactivity against non-spike viral proteins was tested here.

Before the COVID-19 pandemic, during about 2010-2018, CD4+ T cells were taken from unexposed donors. After about 10 days of culture, CD4+ T cells were isolated. As cell numbers allowed, unexposed-donor CD4+ T cells faced SARS-CoV-2 S/N and four cold-coronavirus spikes. The receptor's source is a human donor in good health. The V call is TRBV11-3, the J call TRBJ2-2; 8 nucleotides line up with TRBD2. The source material was CD4+ T cells from PBMCs, cultured in vitro. The CDR3 region has the DNA TGTGCCAGCAGCAGAGATAGCGGGGCGAACACCGGGGAGCTGTTTTTT. Amino acids: CASSRDSGANTGELFF.